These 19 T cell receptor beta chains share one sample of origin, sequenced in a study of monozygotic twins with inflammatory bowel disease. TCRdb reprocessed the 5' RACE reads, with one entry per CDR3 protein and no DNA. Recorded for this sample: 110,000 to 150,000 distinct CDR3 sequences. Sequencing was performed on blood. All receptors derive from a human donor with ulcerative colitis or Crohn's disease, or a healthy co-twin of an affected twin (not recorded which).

Here the CDR3 reads CASSHFQGAGNSPLHF. V gene TRBV3-1 combines with J gene TRBJ1-6; TCRdb selects TRBD1, and the lack of DNA leaves this call unchecked. CDR3 length: 16 amino acids. Germline V gene lookup returns CDR1 LGHDT and CDR2 YNNKEL (reference sequence).

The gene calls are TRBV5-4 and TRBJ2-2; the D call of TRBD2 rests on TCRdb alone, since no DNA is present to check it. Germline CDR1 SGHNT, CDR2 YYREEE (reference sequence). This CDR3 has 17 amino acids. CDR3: CASSLDGLAGITGELFF.

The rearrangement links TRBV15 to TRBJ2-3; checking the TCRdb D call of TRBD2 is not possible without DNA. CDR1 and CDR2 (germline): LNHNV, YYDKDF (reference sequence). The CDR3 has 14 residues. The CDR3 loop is CATKFSSSGSTQYF.

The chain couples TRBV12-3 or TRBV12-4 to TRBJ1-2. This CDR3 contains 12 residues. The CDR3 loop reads CASSFSKAGYTF.

The CDR3: CASSLEGWGNIQYF. The chain couples TRBV11-2 to TRBJ2-4. CDR3 length: 14 amino acids. Germline assignment: CDR1 SGHAT and CDR2 FQNNGV.

The CDR3 spells CASSQIWSVETQYF. The chain joins TRBV4-1 to TRBJ2-5. Germline CDR1 MGHRA, CDR2 YSYEKL. The CDR3 sequence is 14 residues long.

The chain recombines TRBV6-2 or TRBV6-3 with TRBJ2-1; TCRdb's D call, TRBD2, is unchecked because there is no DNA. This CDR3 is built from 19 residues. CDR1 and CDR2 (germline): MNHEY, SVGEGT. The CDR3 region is CASSPHPFSGRGAYNEQFF.

The CDR3 protein is CASSHTRGSYNEQFF. The chain combines TRBV3-1 with TRBJ2-1. Germline V lookup: CDR1 LGHDT, CDR2 YNNKEL (reference sequence). The CDR3 spans 15 residues.

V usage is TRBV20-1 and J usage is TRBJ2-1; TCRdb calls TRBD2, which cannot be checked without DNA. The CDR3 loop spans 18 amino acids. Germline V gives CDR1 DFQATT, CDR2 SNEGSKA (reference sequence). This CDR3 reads CSAPGLAGGGTGHNEQFF.

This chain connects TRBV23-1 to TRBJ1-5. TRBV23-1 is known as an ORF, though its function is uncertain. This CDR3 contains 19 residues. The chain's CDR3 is CASSQFGQDFVTSNQPQHF.

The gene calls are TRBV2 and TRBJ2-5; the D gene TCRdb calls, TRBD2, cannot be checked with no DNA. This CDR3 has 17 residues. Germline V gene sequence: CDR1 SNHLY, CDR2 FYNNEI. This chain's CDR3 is CASSDPTRGYLQETQYF.

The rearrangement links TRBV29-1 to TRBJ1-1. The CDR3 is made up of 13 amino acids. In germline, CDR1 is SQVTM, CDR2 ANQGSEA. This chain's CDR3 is CSAEGSRNTEAFF.

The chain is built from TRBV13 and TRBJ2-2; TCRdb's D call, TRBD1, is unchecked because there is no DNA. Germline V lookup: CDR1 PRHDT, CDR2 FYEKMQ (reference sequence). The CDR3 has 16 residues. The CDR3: CASSALTGGTTGELFF.

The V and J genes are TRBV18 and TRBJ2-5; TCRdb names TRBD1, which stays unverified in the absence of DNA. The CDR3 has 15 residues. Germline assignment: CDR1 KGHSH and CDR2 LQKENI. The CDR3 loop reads CASSPPSRGQETQYF.

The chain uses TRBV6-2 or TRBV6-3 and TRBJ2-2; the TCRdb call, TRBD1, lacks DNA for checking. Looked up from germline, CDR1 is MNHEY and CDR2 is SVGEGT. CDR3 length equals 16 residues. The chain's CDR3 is CASSRATQGAGGELFF.

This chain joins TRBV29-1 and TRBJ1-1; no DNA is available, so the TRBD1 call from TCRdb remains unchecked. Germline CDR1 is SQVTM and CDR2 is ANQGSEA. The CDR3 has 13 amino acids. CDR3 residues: CSAAGTLNTEAFF.

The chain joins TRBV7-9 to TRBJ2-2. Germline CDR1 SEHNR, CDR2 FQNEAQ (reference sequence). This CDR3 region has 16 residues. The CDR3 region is CASSFNGYGGTGELFF.

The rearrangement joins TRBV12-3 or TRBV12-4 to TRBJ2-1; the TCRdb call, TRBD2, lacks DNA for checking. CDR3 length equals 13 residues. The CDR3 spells CATYTSGYNEQFF.

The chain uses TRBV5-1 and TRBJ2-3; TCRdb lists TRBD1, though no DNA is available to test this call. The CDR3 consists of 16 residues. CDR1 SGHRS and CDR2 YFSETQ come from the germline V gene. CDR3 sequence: CASSPNSGMSTDTQYF.